This record covers a single TCR beta chain. The data stem from a study of Ad26.COV2.S vaccination and SARS-CoV-2 variants. Regarding treatment: around 19 received Ad26.COV2.S at low or high dose, single or two shots; 5 received placebo; per-sample allocation not given. Sampling was done on day 63 after the first vaccine or placebo injection. Trimming pared 1 base from V and 9 bases from J, leaving 12 bases between. CDR1 is LGHDT, CDR2 YNNKEL, per germline (reference sequence). The CDR3 spans 13 residues. Produced via immunoSEQ multiplex PCR; TCRdb's table is partial and in-frame only. The profile shows some 320,000 clones, about 86% of them singletons.

This chain connects TRBV3-1 (or the pseudogene TRBV3-2) to TRBJ1-1, with TRBD1 as a possible D gene (5 bases). The receptor comes from a person aged 18-60 years who received the Ad26.COV2.S COVID-19 vaccine or a placebo. This sample comprised peripheral blood, obtained in a trial of Ad26.COV2.S vaccine versus placebo. In DNA, the CDR3 is TGTGCCAGCAGCCAAGGGGGCCCCCGGCAAGCTTTCTTT. Encoded protein: CASSQGGPRQAFF.